The 24 T cell receptor beta chains below come from one sample, sequenced in a study of T cell responses to AZD1222 COVID-19 vaccine. TCRdb's copy holds only in-frame clones and misses some; the assay was immunoSEQ multiplex PCR. This sample carries 95,000 to 130,000 clones, around 88% of them seen once, and the ten largest clones take approximately 10%. The source was peripheral blood, collected on day 0 of AZD1222 vaccination. The receptors stem from an adult in good health.

The rearrangement joins TRBV4-1 to TRBJ2-6; possible D gene TRBD2, 5 bases. V lost 2 bases and J 0 bases, leaving 11 bases between the germline ends. This CDR3 spans 17 amino acids. CDR1 and CDR2 from the germline V gene are MGHRA and YSYEKL. CDR3 sequence: CASSQTPGGSGANVLTF. The CDR3 nucleotides are TGCGCCAGCAGCCAAACCCCAGGAGGCTCTGGGGCCAACGTCCTGACTTTC.

The chain combines TRBV19 with TRBJ2-1, with D perhaps matching TRBD1 (6 bases). Germline V gene data show CDR1 as LNHDA and CDR2 as SQIVND (reference sequence). V was trimmed by 7 bases and J by 6 bases, leaving 16 bases between them. The CDR3 covers 14 residues. This chain's CDR3 is CASTTDRFFNEQFF. The CDR3 DNA sequence: TGTGCCAGTACCACTGACAGGTTCTTCAATGAGCAGTTCTTC.

The V and J genes are TRBV18 and TRBJ2-7; weak D call: TRBD1 (5 bases). The V end was cut by 3 bases, the J end by 4 bases, with 16 bases between. CDR1 and CDR2 (germline): KGHSH, LQKENI. CDR3 size: 15 residues. CDR3 DNA: TGTGCCAGCTCACCGGACACAGTCGGTATTTACGAGCAGTACTTC. This codes for CASSPDTVGIYEQYF.

The chain joins TRBV19 to TRBJ2-1; TRBD2 matches at 11 bases. V lost 4 bases to trimming and J lost 6 bases; unmatched junction nucleotides: 5. Per germline, CDR1 LNHDA and CDR2 SQIVND (reference sequence). The CDR3 loop spans 15 amino acids. CDR3 nucleotide sequence: TGTGCCAGTAGTACCACTAGCGGGAGTATCAATGAGCAGTTCTTC. Protein product: CASSTTSGSINEQFF.

The rearrangement joins TRBV7-2 to TRBJ1-3; D gene ambiguous. Germline lookup yields CDR1 SGHTA and CDR2 FQGNSA. The V and J ends lost 5 bases and 0 bases respectively, with 11 bases between them. The CDR3 spans 15 residues. This CDR3 reads CASSPPKSSGNTIYF. In nucleotides, the CDR3 is TGTGCCAGCAGCCCCCCCAAAAGCTCTGGAAACACCATATATTTT.

The chain carries TRBV12-3 or TRBV12-4 and TRBJ1-2; TRBD1 matches 7 bases. The J segment lost 8 bases and the V segment lost 6 bases, leaving 9 bases of the junction unmatched. This CDR3 comprises 13 residues. The CDR3 here is CASRTTGVGGYTF. As DNA, the CDR3 is TGTGCCAGCAGGACCACAGGGGTTGGAGGCTACACCTTC.

V usage is TRBV11-2 and J usage is TRBJ1-6; D possibly corresponds to TRBD1 (6 bases). Germline CDR1 reads SGHAT; CDR2 reads FQNNGV. This CDR3 spans 18 amino acids. Deletions cut 5 bases from V and 6 bases from J, with 23 bases between. CDR3: CASSRGSTGQGFNSPLHF. The CDR3 DNA reads TGTGCCAGCAGCAGAGGGAGTACAGGGCAGGGGTTTAATTCACCCCTCCACTTT. Variable domain in full (rest from reference TRBV11-2 and TRBJ1-6): EAGVAQSPRYKIIEKRQSVAFWCNPISGHATLYWYQQILGQGPKLLIQFQNNGVVDDSQLPKDRFSAERLKGVDSTLKIQPAKLEDSAVYLCASSRGSTGQGFNSPLHFGNGTRLTVT.

The chain employs TRBV5-1 and TRBJ2-2; D not resolved. The CDR3 totals 15 residues. Germline assignment: CDR1 SGHRS and CDR2 YFSETQ. V was shortened by 1 base and J by 4 bases, with 11 bases between the two germline ends. CDR3 sequence reads: CASSLNPSSTGELFF. CDR3 coding DNA: TGCGCCAGCAGCTTGAATCCGTCAAGCACCGGGGAGCTGTTTTTT.

This clone was picked up one time. V and J are TRBV6-4 and TRBJ1-2; possible D gene TRBD1, 6 bases. The CDR3 is 15 amino acids. Germline values: CDR1 MRHNA, CDR2 SNTAGT. Trimming left V 3 bases short and J 4 bases short, with 15 bases between. The CDR3 reads CASSESSGASYGYTF. The CDR3, as DNA: TGTGCCAGCAGTGAATCTTCGGGGGCCTCCTATGGCTACACCTTC.

This clone was picked up a small number of times. The chain has TRBV19 and TRBJ1-2, with 7 bases matching TRBD1. Trimming took 8 bases from V and 8 from J; bases not matched to a gene: 14. Germline CDR1 reads LNHDA; CDR2 reads SQIVND (reference sequence). CDR3 size: 14 residues. For the CDR3, the DNA is TGTGCCAGTGGAAGCAGGGGACAGCTCCCGGGCTACACCTTC. This codes for CASGSRGQLPGYTF.

The gene calls are TRBV9 and TRBJ1-1; D not resolved. The V gene's germline CDR1 is SGDLS and CDR2 YYNGEE. This CDR3 is 15 amino acids long. Trimming removed 0 bases from V and 4 bases from J, with 13 bases in between. The CDR3 loop is CASSVGGRGTTEAFF. DNA of the CDR3: TGTGCCAGCAGCGTAGGAGGGCGGGGAACCACTGAAGCTTTCTTT.

The chain combines TRBV7-3 with TRBJ2-7; D remains ambiguous. Trimming removed 5 bases at V and 0 bases at J, with 11 bases between. Looked up from germline, CDR1 is SGHTA and CDR2 is FQGTGA. This CDR3 contains 14 residues. This CDR3 is CASSRRGSSYEQYF. CDR3 sequence (DNA): TGTGCCAGCAGCCGTCGCGGATCCTCCTACGAGCAGTACTTC.

On this clone itself: Other DNA sequences in this specimen translate into the identical CDR3. The rearrangement joins TRBV4-3 to TRBJ2-1, with no clear D. Deletions cut 0 bases from V and 4 bases from J, with 4 bases between. This CDR3 comprises 13 residues. CDR1 and CDR2 from the germline V gene are LGHNA and YSLEER. The CDR3 DNA reads TGCGCCAGCAGCCAAGATAGTTACAATGAGCAGTTCTTC. It yields the protein CASSQDSYNEQFF.

The J gene is TRBJ1-1, the V gene TRBV7-9; the D gene is possibly TRBD1 (6 bases). This CDR3 has 12 amino acids. V was pared by 7 bases and J by 8 bases, with 14 bases between. Germline lookup yields CDR1 SEHNR and CDR2 FQNEAQ (reference sequence). DNA of the CDR3: TGTGCCAGCACCCGAGGGGGTCCCGAAGCTTTCTTT. Amino acid sequence: CASTRGGPEAFF.

This chain links TRBV5-8 with TRBJ2-7; D is undetermined. Germline V gene sequence: CDR1 SGHTS, CDR2 YDEGEE. V dropped 4 bases and J dropped 4 bases, with 15 bases sitting between them. This CDR3 spans 14 amino acids. CDR3 nucleotides: TGTGCCAGCAGCGCCGCAGAAGCGCCTTACGAGCAGTACTTC. As protein: CASSAAEAPYEQYF.

The chain carries TRBV28 and TRBJ2-1, with TRBD1 identical over 8 bases. The ends lost 4 bases at V and 8 bases at J; junction bases unmatched: 4. Germline values: CDR1 MDHEN, CDR2 SYDVKM. CDR3 size: 13 residues. In DNA, the CDR3 is TGTGCCAGCAGTTCCGGACAGGGCGATGAGCAGTTCTTC. Its translation: CASSSGQGDEQFF. The whole variable domain, remainder taken from reference TRBV28 and TRBJ2-1, is DVKVTQSSRYLVKRTGEKVFLECVQDMDHENMFWYRQDPGLGLRLIYFSYDVKMKEKGDIPEGYSVSREKKERFSLILESASTNQTSMYLCASSSGQGDEQFFGPGTRLTVL.

The rearrangement uses TRBV19 and TRBJ1-2, with D maybe TRBD1 (5 bases). The CDR3 contains 14 residues. Trimming shortened V by 4 bases and J by 12 bases, and 21 bases separated the two germline ends. Germline loops: CDR1 LNHDA, CDR2 SQIVND (reference sequence). In nucleotides, the CDR3 is TGTGCCAGTAGTACCAACTACCAGGGACGGACGGACACCTTC. As protein: CASSTNYQGRTDTF.

The chain recombines TRBV19 with TRBJ1-5, with a tentative D call TRBD1 (5 bases). The CDR3 is made up of 14 amino acids. Germline CDR1 LNHDA, CDR2 SQIVND (reference sequence). The germline V and J ends were trimmed by 10 bases and 5 bases, with 18 bases remaining between them. CDR3 nucleotides: TGTGCCACCCATGGAAGCTTGGGGCATCAGCCCCAGCATTTT. This translates into CATHGSLGHQPQHF.

As for this clone: A junction boundary mismatches the germline segment, possibly from a read error. The chain links TRBV27 to TRBJ1-1; D uncertain. CDR3 size: 13 residues. Germline V gene data show CDR1 as MNHEY and CDR2 as SMNVEV (reference sequence). CDR3 coding DNA: TGTGCCAGCAGTTTTTCGGTGAACACTGAGGCTTTCTTT. As protein: CASSFSVNTEAFF.

The chain links TRBV6-2 or TRBV6-3 to TRBJ2-7; D may correspond to TRBD1 or TRBD2 (5 bases each). Trimming removed 5 bases from V and 0 bases from J, with 11 bases in between. The germline V gene has CDR1 MNHEY and CDR2 SVGEGT. The length of the CDR3 is 14 residues. CDR3 sequence: CASSLWDGSYEQYF. As DNA, the CDR3 is TGTGCCAGCAGTCTGTGGGACGGCTCCTACGAGCAGTACTTC.

The chain uses TRBV19 and TRBJ1-1, with a tentative D call TRBD1 (6 bases). V shed 7 bases and J shed 5 bases, with 17 bases lying between them. CDR1 and CDR2 from the germline V gene are LNHDA and SQIVND (reference sequence). This CDR3 contains 14 residues. In DNA form, the CDR3 reads TGTGCCAGTACCTTGACAGGCTGGGGGACTGAAGCTTTCTTT. The encoded protein is CASTLTGWGTEAFF. Variable domain in full (rest from reference TRBV19 and TRBJ1-1): DGGITQSPKYLFRKEGQNVTLSCEQNLNHDAMYWYRQDPGQGLRLIYYSQIVNDFQKGDIAEGYSVSREKKESFPLTVTSAQKNPTAFYLCASTLTGWGTEAFFGQGTRLTVV.

The J gene is TRBJ1-2, the V gene TRBV5-1; D is undetermined. Between the trimmed V and J ends, which lost 0 bases and 0 bases, there was a span of 6 bases. Germline V gene sequence: CDR1 SGHRS, CDR2 YFSETQ. CDR3 length equals 14 residues. This chain's CDR3 is CASSLAQSNYGYTF. In DNA form, the CDR3 reads TGCGCCAGCAGCTTGGCCCAGTCTAACTATGGCTACACCTTC.

V is TRBV2 and J is TRBJ1-5; D gene ambiguous. Trimming shortened V by 0 bases and J by 4 bases, and 10 bases separated the two germline ends. Germline V gives CDR1 SNHLY, CDR2 FYNNEI. This CDR3 region has 15 residues. This CDR3 is CASSEAGSVNQPQHF. The CDR3 DNA reads as TGTGCCAGCAGTGAAGCGGGGTCGGTGAATCAGCCCCAGCATTTT.

This clone was detected a few times. J is TRBJ2-3 and V is TRBV29-1; weak D call: TRBD2 (5 bases). Trimming took 7 bases from V and 0 from J, leaving 17 bases between them. The V gene's germline CDR1 is SQVTM and CDR2 ANQGSEA. The CDR3 extends over 15 amino acids. The CDR3 here is CSARHTLDSTDTQYF. The CDR3 DNA sequence: TGCAGCGCCAGACACACACTAGACAGCACAGATACGCAGTATTTT.